A selection of T cell receptor beta chains follows, all from one sample in a study of blood T cell repertoires in COVID-19. The repertoire was sequenced with immunoSEQ multiplex PCR; TCRdb's copy has only in-frame clones and lacks some. Here the sample spans hundreds of thousands of clones, around 80% being singletons. What was sequenced was peripheral blood. These receptor sequences come from a woman older than 75 with acute or convalescent COVID-19. The CDR3 runs from the conserved cysteine through the conserved F or W. A D gene is named only where the DNA matches it firmly. Clone size appears in some rows only: once, few, many, or a class for an expanded clone.

>14|once|TRBV7-2|TRBJ2-5|TRBD2
CASSLGLAGGLQYF
TGTGCCAGCAGCTTAGGGCTAGCGGGGGGGCTGCAGTACTTC
>14|many|TRBV19|TRBJ1-6|TRBD1
CASRRTGTNSPLHF
TGTGCCAGTAGACGGACAGGGACGAATTCACCCCTCCACTTT
>14|NA|TRBV5-1|TRBJ1-1|TRBD1
CASSQGQPNTEAFF
TGCGCCAGCAGCCAGGGACAGCCGAACACTGAAGCTTTCTTT
>14|once|TRBV10-3|TRBJ1-2|NA
CAISEGLNNYGYTF
TGTGCCATCAGTGAGGGGCTAAACAACTATGGCTACACCTTC
>15|NA|TRBV5-1|TRBJ2-7|TRBD1
CASTLRGQSSYEQYF
TGCGCCAGCACCTTAAGGGGACAGAGCTCCTACGAGCAGTACTTC
>14|once|TRBV6-5|TRBJ2-2|NA
CASSYYRGGGELFF
TGTGCCAGCAGTTATTATCGGGGAGGCGGGGAGCTGTTTTTT
>15|few|TRBV7-9|TRBJ2-4|NA
CASSSETGLKNIQYF
TGTGCCAGCAGCTCCGAGACAGGCTTGAAAAACATTCAGTACTTC
>14|NA|TRBV10-3|TRBJ2-7|NA
CAISESYRAYEQYF
TGTGCCATCAGTGAGTCTTACAGAGCCTACGAGCAGTACTTC
>14|NA|TRBV4-2|TRBJ1-1|NA
CASSQGGRDTEAFF
TGTGCCAGCAGCCAAGGAGGCCGGGACACTGAAGCTTTCTTT
>15|NA|TRBV6-6|TRBJ1-5|TRBD1
CASSQDRTYNQPQHF
TGTGCCAGCAGCCAGGACAGGACCTACAATCAGCCCCAGCATTTT
>16|NA|TRBV6-2/TRBV6-3|TRBJ1-5|TRBD1
CASSLRTGVNNQPQHF
TGTGCCAGCAGTTTAAGAACAGGGGTTAACAATCAGCCCCAGCATTTT
>15|NA|TRBV13|TRBJ2-5|NA
CASSPSRDYQETQYF
TGTGCCAGCAGCCCATCAAGGGACTACCAAGAGACCCAGTACTTC
>14|NA|TRBV5-5|TRBJ1-5|NA
CASSFFGGNQPQHF
TGTGCCAGCAGCTTTTTCGGGGGCAATCAGCCCCAGCATTTT
>16|NA|TRBV5-1|TRBJ2-5|NA
CASSLASSLIQETQYF
TGCGCCAGCAGCTTGGCTTCTAGCCTAATCCAAGAGACCCAGTACTTC
>11|NA|TRBV12-3/TRBV12-4|TRBJ1-1|NA
CASSLAGEAFF
TGTGCCAGCAGTTTAGCCGGGGAAGCTTTCTTT
>16|NA|TRBV7-3|TRBJ2-1|TRBD2
CASSLTFSGVDNEQFF
TGTGCCAGCAGCTTAACGTTTAGCGGGGTCGACAATGAGCAGTTCTTC
>13|NA|TRBV5-4|TRBJ1-6|NA
CASSVYGNSPLHF
TGTGCCAGCAGCGTGTACGGGAATTCACCCCTCCACTTT
>14|NA|TRBV19|TRBJ2-1|TRBD1
CASTSTGTDNEQFF
TGTGCCAGCACTTCGACCGGGACAGACAATGAGCAGTTCTTC
>14|NA|TRBV7-6|TRBJ1-1|NA
CASSPGGLNTEAFF
TGTGCCAGCAGCCCCGGAGGCCTGAACACTGAAGCTTTCTTT
>12|NA|TRBV28|TRBJ1-2|NA
CASSRGSYGYTF
TGTGCCAGCAGTCGGGGTTCCTATGGCTACACCTTC
>14|NA|TRBV28|TRBJ1-5|NA
CASRQDSVNQPQHF
TGTGCCAGCAGGCAGGACAGTGTCAATCAGCCCCAGCATTTT
>16|NA|TRBV27|TRBJ2-1|TRBD2
CASTLGGLASYNEQFF
TGTGCCAGCACCCTAGGGGGACTAGCGTCATACAATGAGCAGTTCTTC
>16|NA|TRBV18|TRBJ2-4|NA
CASSPPEQAAKNIQYF
TGTGCCAGCTCACCACCGGAACAGGCGGCCAAAAACATTCAGTACTTC
>15|NA|TRBV5-4|TRBJ2-3|TRBD2
CASSLRAGGTDTQYF
TGTGCCAGCAGCTTAAGAGCGGGAGGTACAGATACGCAGTATTTT
>15|once|TRBV18|TRBJ2-6|NA
CASSPRHSGANVLTF
TGTGCCAGCTCACCGCGGCACTCTGGGGCCAACGTCCTGACTTTC
>15|NA|TRBV5-6|TRBJ2-7|TRBD1
CASSLGGTGRYEQYF
TGTGCCAGCAGCTTGGGGGGGACAGGGAGGTACGAGCAGTACTTC
>14|NA|TRBV2|TRBJ2-5|NA
CASSEVPQGEAQYF
TGTGCCAGCAGTGAAGTTCCACAGGGCGAGGCCCAGTACTTC
>16|NA|TRBV6-6|TRBJ2-3|TRBD1
CASSPGTGASTDTQYF
TGTGCCAGCAGTCCAGGGACAGGGGCTAGCACAGATACGCAGTATTTT
>16|once|TRBV3-1/TRBV3-2|TRBJ1-6|NA
CASSQVGALYNSPLHF
TGTGCCAGCAGCCAAGTCGGTGCGTTATATAATTCACCCCTCCACTTT
>14|NA|TRBV25-1|TRBJ2-2|NA
CASSAGVDTGELFF
TGTGCCAGCAGTGCCGGGGTTGACACCGGGGAGCTGTTTTTT
>15|once|TRBV7-2|TRBJ2-5|NA
CASSLSPTARETQYF
TGTGCCAGCAGCTTATCCCCTACAGCCCGGGAGACCCAGTACTTC
>15|NA|TRBV7-2|TRBJ1-6|NA
CASSLRNREHSPLHF
TGTGCCAGCAGCTTACGAAACAGGGAGCATTCACCCCTCCACTTT
>16|NA|TRBV5-1|TRBJ1-1|TRBD1
CASSLQLGQANTEAFF
TGCGCCAGCAGCTTACAACTAGGACAGGCGAACACTGAAGCTTTCTTT
>14|NA|TRBV3-1/TRBV3-2|TRBJ2-5|NA
CASSHETGQETQYF
TGTGCCAGCAGCCACGAAACGGGGCAAGAGACCCAGTACTTC
>15|once|TRBV6-2/TRBV6-3|TRBJ1-1|NA
CASSRGAAGNTEAFF
TGTGCCAGCAGTCGGGGGGCCGCAGGGAACACTGAAGCTTTCTTT
>15|NA|TRBV6-1|TRBJ2-5|TRBD2
CASSDGLAGVETQYF
TGTGCCAGCAGTGACGGACTAGCGGGGGTAGAGACCCAGTACTTC
>14|NA|TRBV5-1|TRBJ1-2|TRBD1
CASSRGQGYYGYTF
TGCGCCAGCAGCCGGGGACAGGGTTACTATGGCTACACCTTC
>13|NA|TRBV30|TRBJ2-1|NA
CAWSGDIFGREFF
TGTGCCTGGAGCGGGGACATTTTCGGCAGGGAGTTCTTC
>12|NA|TRBV15|TRBJ2-7|TRBD1
CATSSGTGLQYF
TGTGCCACCAGCTCAGGGACAGGACTACAGTACTTC
>13|NA|TRBV6-5|TRBJ1-2|NA
CASSYDRSGGYTF
TGTGCCAGCAGTTACGACAGGTCCGGTGGCTACACCTTC
>13|NA|TRBV28|TRBJ1-4|NA
CASSSQGEGKLFF
TGTGCCAGCAGTTCCCAAGGGGAGGGAAAACTGTTTTTT
>15|once|TRBV5-1|TRBJ2-3|TRBD2
CASSRLAGVENTQYF
TGCGCCAGCAGCCGTTTAGCGGGAGTGGAGAATACGCAGTATTTT